This entry lists 2 T cell receptor beta chains sequenced from one sample in a study of tumor-infiltrating lymphocytes in primary liver carcinoma. The study co-extracted DNA and RNA from about 19-30 mg of unsorted bulk tissue. The researchers produced TCR beta cDNA from 450 to 600 ng total RNA with a constant-region primer. Slightly modified ARM-PCR with three nested multiplex PCR rounds yielded TCR beta libraries. Researchers ran the first two PCR rounds for roughly 11 cycles each with TRBV1-TRBV30 forward primers and a C-beta reverse primer. MiXCR, run by TCRdb on the multiplex PCR reads, gives a single entry per CDR3 protein. The sample carries around 190,000 distinct CDR3 sequences, around four fifths recorded once. Material for sequencing was tumor tissue from primary liver carcinoma. These receptors were collected from a man between 35 and 55 years old with primary liver carcinoma and hepatitis B virus infection.

A word on this clonotype: The junction and the germline gene differ at one end; a read error may be behind it. V gene TRBV6-6 combines with J gene TRBJ2-2; D is possibly TRBD1 (8 bases). Germline lookup yields CDR1 MNHNY and CDR2 SVGAGI (reference sequence). CDR3 length equals 15 residues. The CDR3 spells CVSTTGGANTGKPFF. CDR3 in DNA: TGTGTCAGCACTACAGGGGGGGCGAACACCGGGAAGCCGTTTTTT.

The chain uses TRBV11-1 and TRBJ2-7, with D tentatively TRBD2 (6 bases). CDR1 and CDR2 from the germline V gene are SGHAT and FQDESV (reference sequence). The CDR3 contains 13 residues. V lost 4 bases and J 13 bases, leaving 20 bases between the germline ends. This CDR3 is CASSSPRGGEQYF. The CDR3 DNA follows: TGTGCCAGCAGCTCCCCGCGGGGTGGCGAACAATACTTC.